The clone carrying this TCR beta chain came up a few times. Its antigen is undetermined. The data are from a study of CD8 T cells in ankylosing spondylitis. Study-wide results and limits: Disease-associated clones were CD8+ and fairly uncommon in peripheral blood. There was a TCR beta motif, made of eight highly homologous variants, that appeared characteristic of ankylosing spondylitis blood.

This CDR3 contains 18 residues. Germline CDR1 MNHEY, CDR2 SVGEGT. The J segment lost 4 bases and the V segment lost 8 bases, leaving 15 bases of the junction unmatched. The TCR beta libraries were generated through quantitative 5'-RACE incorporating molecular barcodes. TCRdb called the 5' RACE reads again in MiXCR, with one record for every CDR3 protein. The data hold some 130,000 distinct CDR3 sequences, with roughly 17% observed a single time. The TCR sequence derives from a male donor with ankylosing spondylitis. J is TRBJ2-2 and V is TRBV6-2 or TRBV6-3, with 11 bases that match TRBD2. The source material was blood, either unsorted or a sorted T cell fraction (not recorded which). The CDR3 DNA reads TGTGCCAGCGTTCGTTACATAGCGGGAGGGCCCACCACCGGGGAGCTGTTTTTT. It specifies CASVRYIAGGPTTGELFF.